This is a list of T cell receptor beta chains from one sample in a study of blood T cell repertoires in COVID-19. Here immunoSEQ multiplex PCR was the method, and the copy in TCRdb shows in-frame clones only, minus some. The sample consists of roughly 60,000 clones, just under 80% of them appearing once. The sequenced sample was peripheral blood. Receptors were obtained from a human donor in a cohort sampled during active COVID-19. CDR3s include the opening cysteine and the closing phenylalanine or tryptophan.

v_call cdr3_aa
TRBV7-9 CASSPPGYQETQYF
TRBV11-2 CATRLSGGGQAGELFF
TRBV7-2 CASSSSRDYEQYF
TRBV29-1 CSVVSGTNNEQFF
TRBV5-1 CASSLALRSVSPLHF
TRBV12-3/TRBV12-4 CASSLGTSQPPFF
TRBV30 CAWRASGNTGELFF
TRBV7-2 CASSTRRGNTEAFF
TRBV7-9 CASSLIAVPHTF
TRBV5-1 CASLGGVNTEAFF
TRBV30 CAWSVDKYNEQFF
TRBV3-1/TRBV3-2 CASSHGPTPNYGYTF
TRBV4-1 CASSPRWNQPQHF
TRBV30 CAWSRQGLRTGELFF
TRBV5-5 CASSLLGATEAFF
TRBV29-1 CSLTSSGTGGRQTQYF
TRBV3-1/TRBV3-2 CASSQTGTTLEQYF
TRBV27 CASSLNRGSQPQHF
TRBV7-2 CASSVEAGGGREQYF
TRBV6-1 CASSEVAWEGGTQYF
TRBV7-2 CASSSLGMGRYNSPLHF
TRBV5-1 CASSPGGTSGQETQYF
TRBV11-2 CASSPRGSNAGELFF
TRBV24-1 CATSDSGGGVYGYTF
TRBV19 CASDRTGGNYGYTF
TRBV7-9 CASSGGIGDYGYTF
TRBV7-3 CASSPTSGVDEQYF
TRBV5-4 CASRGTGGPYGYTF
TRBV18 CASSQYRDTQETQYF
TRBV28 CASSTRQAPSQETQYF
TRBV28 CASSGLGQLYGYTF
TRBV6-6 CASSAGTSGGGGAQYF
TRBV29-1 CSVEVGADTQYF
TRBV28 CASSLGGNTGELFF
TRBV2 CASSADRGWNEQFF
TRBV3-1/TRBV3-2 CASSRRQGADTEAFF
TRBV6-6 CASRTRKSWDQPQHF
TRBV11-2 CASSASGRPLNEQFF
TRBV19 CASTETNYGYTF
TRBV3-1/TRBV3-2 CASRSTGAEKAFF
TRBV11-3 CASSLVGTVNEAFF
TRBV9 CASSETTARNEQFF